These 4 T cell receptor beta chains were all obtained from the same sample, sequenced in a study of cytomegalovirus exposure and HLA in healthy donors. Sequenced by immunoSEQ multiplex PCR; TCRdb stores in-frame clones only, minus some. The table records about 160,000 clones, 88% of them present only once. The source material was PBMCs. The receptor source for this set is a man younger than 35 in good health and CMV-seronegative.

V usage is TRBV7-6 and J usage is TRBJ2-5; TRBD2 aligns across 8 bases. This CDR3 is 15 amino acids long. V trimming: 4 bases; J trimming: 0 bases; junction bases outside the gene matches: 4. The V gene's germline CDR1 is SGHVS and CDR2 FNYEAQ. The CDR3 DNA reads TGTGCCAGCAGCTCGGTACTAGCGGACCAAGAGACCCAGTACTTC. It is translated as CASSSVLADQETQYF.

This chain joins TRBV7-6 and TRBJ2-7; TRBD2 might be the D (6 bases). Trimming left V 5 bases short and J 4 bases short, with 15 bases between. The CDR3 covers 14 residues. In germline, CDR1 is SGHVS, CDR2 FNYEAQ. The CDR3 bases are TGTGCCAGCAGCAACGGCGGGGTCGGATACGAGCAGTACTTC. Translated: CASSNGGVGYEQYF.

This clone was recorded only once. The chain couples TRBV7-9 to TRBJ2-5; no definite D call. Looked up from germline, CDR1 is SEHNR and CDR2 is FQNEAQ (reference sequence). Between the trimmed V and J ends, which lost 3 bases and 7 bases, there was a span of 18 bases. This CDR3 is 15 amino acids long. DNA for the CDR3: TGTGCCAGCAGCTTTACATCGGCCAGAACGGGGACCCAGTACTTC. This sequence encodes CASSFTSARTGTQYF.

The CDR3 spells CASSAPGLANTGELFF. In DNA, the CDR3 is TGTGCCAGCAGCGCTCCGGGACTAGCGAACACCGGGGAGCTGTTTTTT. V and J are TRBV9 and TRBJ2-2, with 8 bases matching TRBD2. In germline, CDR1 is SGDLS, CDR2 YYNGEE. This CDR3 comprises 16 residues. Trimming removed 3 bases from V and 0 bases from J; junction bases left unmatched: 4.